This TCR beta chain comes out of a study of Graves' ophthalmopathy and Graves' hyperthyroidism. The study, taken as a whole, reports: Blood also harbored most expanded thyroid clonotypes above 0.001 frequency.

This clonotype was picked up many times. What it binds is not known. The PBMCs had their origin in 10 ml of fresh peripheral blood. Beta-chain TCR CDR3 regions were amplified from RNA transcripts. An initial RT-PCR round employing HTBI primers preceded a second-round multiplex PCR. TCRdb processed the multiplex PCR reads anew with MiXCR; each CDR3 protein has one entry. The sample has 400,000 or so distinct CDR3 sequences, approximately 15% seen once. In germline, CDR1 is SGHRS, CDR2 YFSETQ. This CDR3 is built from 16 residues. V lost 0 bases and J lost 3; bases outside the gene matches: 9. The chain uses TRBV5-1 and TRBJ2-7; 7 nucleotides agree with TRBD2. The clonotype comes from a woman between 18 and 30 years old with stable Graves' hyperthyroidism. Sequenced sample: peripheral blood. The CDR3 spells CASSLEFGSSGYEQYF. CDR3 coding DNA: TGCGCCAGCAGCTTGGAATTTGGGTCTAGCGGCTACGAGCAGTACTTC.